This T cell receptor (beta chain) was sequenced for a study of cytomegalovirus exposure and HLA in healthy donors. This table comes from immunoSEQ multiplex PCR, and its TCRdb copy is limited to in-frame clones, with some not included. The table has some 180,000 clones, 86% seen once. V was pared by 0 bases and J by 6 bases, with 18 bases between. This CDR3 spans 16 amino acids. From germline, CDR1 is MGHRA and CDR2 YSYEKL. What was sequenced was PBMCs. This chain uses TRBV4-1 with TRBJ2-7, with no clear D. The clonotype originates from a man younger than 40 in good health and CMV-seropositive. The CDR3 DNA sequence: TGCGCCAGCAGCCAAGATCTGGCTGCCTTCCCCTTCGAGCAGTACTTC. This codes for CASSQDLAAFPFEQYF.